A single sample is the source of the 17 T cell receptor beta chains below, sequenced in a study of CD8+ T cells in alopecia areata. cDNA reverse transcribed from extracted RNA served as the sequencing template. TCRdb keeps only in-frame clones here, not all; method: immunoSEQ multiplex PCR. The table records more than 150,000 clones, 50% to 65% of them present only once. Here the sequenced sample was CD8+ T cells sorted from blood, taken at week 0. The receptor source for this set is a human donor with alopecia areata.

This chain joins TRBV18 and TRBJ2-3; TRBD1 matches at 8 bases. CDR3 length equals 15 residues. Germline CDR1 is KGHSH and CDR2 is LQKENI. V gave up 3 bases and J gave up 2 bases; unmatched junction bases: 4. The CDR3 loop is CASSPRDRITDTQYF. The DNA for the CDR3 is TGTGCCAGCTCACCGAGGGACAGGATCACAGATACGCAGTATTTT.

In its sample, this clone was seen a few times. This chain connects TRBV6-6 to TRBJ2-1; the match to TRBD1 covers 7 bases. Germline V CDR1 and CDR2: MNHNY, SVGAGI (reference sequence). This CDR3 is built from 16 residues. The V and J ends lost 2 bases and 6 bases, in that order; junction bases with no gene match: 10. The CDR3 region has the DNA TGTGCCAGCAGTTACCCGGGACAGCCTAGATCCAATGAGCAGTTCTTC. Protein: CASSYPGQPRSNEQFF.

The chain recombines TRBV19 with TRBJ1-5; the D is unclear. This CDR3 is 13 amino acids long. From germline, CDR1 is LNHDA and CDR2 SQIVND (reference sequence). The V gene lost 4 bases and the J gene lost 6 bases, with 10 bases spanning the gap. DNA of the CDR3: TGTGCCAGTAGTACAACGAGAAGTCAGCCCCAGCATTTT. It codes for CASSTTRSQPQHF.

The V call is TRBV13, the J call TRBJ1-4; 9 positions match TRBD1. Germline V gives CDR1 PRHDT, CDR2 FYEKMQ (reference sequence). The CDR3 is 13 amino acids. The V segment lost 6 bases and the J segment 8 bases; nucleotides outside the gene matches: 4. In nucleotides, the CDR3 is TGTGCCAGCAGTAGGACAGGGGAAGAAAAACTGTTTTTT. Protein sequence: CASSRTGEEKLFF.

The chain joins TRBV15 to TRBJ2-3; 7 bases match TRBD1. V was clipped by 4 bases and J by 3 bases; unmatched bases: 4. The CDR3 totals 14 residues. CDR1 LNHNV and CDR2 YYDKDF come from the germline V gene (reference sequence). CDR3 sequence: CATSTSRGTDTQYF. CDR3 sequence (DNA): TGTGCCACCAGCACGTCCAGGGGGACAGATACGCAGTATTTT.

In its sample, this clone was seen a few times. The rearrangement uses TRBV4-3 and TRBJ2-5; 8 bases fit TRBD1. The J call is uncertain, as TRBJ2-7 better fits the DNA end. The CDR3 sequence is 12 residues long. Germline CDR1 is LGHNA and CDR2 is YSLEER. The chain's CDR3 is CASSHTGGEQYF. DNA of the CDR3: TGCGCCAGCAGCCATACAGGGGGCGAGCAGTACTTC.

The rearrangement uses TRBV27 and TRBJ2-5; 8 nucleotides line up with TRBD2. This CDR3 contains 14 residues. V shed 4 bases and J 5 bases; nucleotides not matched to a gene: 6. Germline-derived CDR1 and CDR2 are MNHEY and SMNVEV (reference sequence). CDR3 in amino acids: CASSSLAGTETQYF. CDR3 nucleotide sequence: TGTGCCAGCAGTTCTTTAGCGGGGACGGAGACCCAGTACTTC.

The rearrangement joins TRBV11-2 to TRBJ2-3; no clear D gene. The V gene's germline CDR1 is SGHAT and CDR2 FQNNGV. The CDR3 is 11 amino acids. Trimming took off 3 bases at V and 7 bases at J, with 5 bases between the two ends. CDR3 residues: CASSLGNTQYF. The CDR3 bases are TGTGCCAGCAGCTTGGGAAATACGCAGTATTTT.

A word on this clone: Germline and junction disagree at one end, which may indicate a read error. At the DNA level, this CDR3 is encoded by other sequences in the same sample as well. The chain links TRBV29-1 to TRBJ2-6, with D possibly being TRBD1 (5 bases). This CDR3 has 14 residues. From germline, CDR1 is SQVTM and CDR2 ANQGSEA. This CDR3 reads CSVRTNSGANVLTF. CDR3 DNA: TGCAGCGTGAGGACGAACTCTGGGGCCAACGTCCTGACCTTC.

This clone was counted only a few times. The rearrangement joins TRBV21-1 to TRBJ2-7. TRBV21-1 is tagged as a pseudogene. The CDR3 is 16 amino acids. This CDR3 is CASSSLSSRANYEQYF. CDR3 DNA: TGTGCCAGCAGCTCTCTGTCCTCAAGGGCTAACTACGAGCAGTACTTC.

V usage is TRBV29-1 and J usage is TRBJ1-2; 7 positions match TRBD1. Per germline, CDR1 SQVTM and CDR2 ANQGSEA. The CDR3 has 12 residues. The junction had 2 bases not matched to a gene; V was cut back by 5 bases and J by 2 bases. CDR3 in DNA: TGCAGCGTTCGGGACAGAAACTATGGCTACACCTTC. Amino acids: CSVRDRNYGYTF.

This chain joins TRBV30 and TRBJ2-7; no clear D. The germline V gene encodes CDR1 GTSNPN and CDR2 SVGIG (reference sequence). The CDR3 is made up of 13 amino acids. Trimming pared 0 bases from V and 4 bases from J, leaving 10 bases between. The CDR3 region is CAWSVPHGYEQYF. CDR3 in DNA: TGTGCCTGGAGTGTACCCCATGGTTACGAGCAGTACTTC.

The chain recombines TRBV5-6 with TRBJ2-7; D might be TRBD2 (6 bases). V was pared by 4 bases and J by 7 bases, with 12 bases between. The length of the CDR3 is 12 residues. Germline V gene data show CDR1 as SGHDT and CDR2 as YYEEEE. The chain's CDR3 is CASSQVRGEQYF. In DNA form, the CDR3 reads TGTGCCAGCAGCCAAGTGCGGGGTGAGCAGTACTTC.

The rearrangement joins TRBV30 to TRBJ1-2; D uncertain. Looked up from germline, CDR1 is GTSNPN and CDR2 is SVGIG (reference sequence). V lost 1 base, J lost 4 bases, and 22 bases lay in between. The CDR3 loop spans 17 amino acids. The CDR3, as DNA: TGTGCCTGGAGTGGTATGGTTTTGGAGGACGGTTCCTATGGCTACACCTTC. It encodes CAWSGMVLEDGSYGYTF.

The CDR3 loop reads CAWTALMNTEAFF. Written as DNA, the CDR3 is TGTGCCTGGACGGCCTTGATGAACACTGAAGCTTTCTTT. The genes are TRBV30 and TRBJ1-1; no definite D call. The CDR3 is 13 residues long. Trimming left V 4 bases short and J 0 bases short, with 9 bases between. Germline CDR1 reads GTSNPN; CDR2 reads SVGIG (reference sequence).

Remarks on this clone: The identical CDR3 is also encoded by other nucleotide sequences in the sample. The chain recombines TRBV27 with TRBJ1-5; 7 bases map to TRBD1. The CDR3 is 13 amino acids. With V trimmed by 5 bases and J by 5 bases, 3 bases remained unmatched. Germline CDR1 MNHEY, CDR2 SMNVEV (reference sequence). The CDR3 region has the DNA TGTGCCAGCAGTGCCGACAGGGATCAGCCCCAGCATTTT. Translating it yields CASSADRDQPQHF.

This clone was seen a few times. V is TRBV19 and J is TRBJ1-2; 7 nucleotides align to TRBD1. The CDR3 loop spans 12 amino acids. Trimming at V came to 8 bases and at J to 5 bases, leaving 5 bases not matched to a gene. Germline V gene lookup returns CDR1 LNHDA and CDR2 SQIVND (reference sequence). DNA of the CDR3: TGTGCCAGTCTCGACAGGGATTATGGCTACACCTTC. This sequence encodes CASLDRDYGYTF.